The clone carrying this T cell receptor (beta chain) came up many times. The antigen remains undetermined. This record comes from a study of T cell repertoires in cytomegalovirus infection. On the study more broadly: Indications of both CMV infection and matching HLA type were provided by public TCR beta signatures.

From the reads, TCRdb called clonotypes with MiXCR, one entry per CDR3 protein. The sample shows approximately 590,000 distinct CDR3 sequences, about 40% of them seen only once. The CDR3 consists of 13 residues. The V segment lost 5 bases and the J segment 4 bases; nucleotides outside the gene matches: 4. Germline V gene sequence: CDR1 SGHTA, CDR2 FQGNSA. The chain links TRBV7-2 to TRBJ1-2; 7 nucleotides agree with TRBD1. Sequencing used cultured PBMCs, obtained from culture after CMV antigen stimulation. The TCR sequence derives from a human donor in good health (CMV status not recorded). Some clones in this sample may be carry-over from other donors' samples. CDR3 sequence reads: CASSLTGAYGYTF. Here the CDR3 DNA reads TGTGCCAGCAGCCTCACAGGGGCCTATGGCTACACCTTC.